Sequencing of this T cell receptor beta chain was carried out in a study of early T cells in non-severe SARS-CoV-2 infection. Germline assignment: CDR1 MNHNY and CDR2 SVGAGI (reference sequence). The CDR3 is 16 residues long. The junction had 10 bases not matched to a gene; V was cut back by 6 bases and J by 6 bases. This clonotype has at least ten counts. In TCRdb, the 5' RACE reads were re-called with MiXCR into one record per CDR3 protein. The repertoire holds more than 60,000 distinct CDR3 sequences, 12% seen once, with 0.95% to 1.5% in the top ten. Material: whole blood, obtained at baseline. The rearrangement joins TRBV6-6 to TRBJ2-2, with 10 bases fitting TRBD1. This receptor was identified in an adult who was a healthcare worker with PCR-confirmed SARS-CoV-2 infection or an uninfected control (not recorded which). The donor label of this sample is uncertain. The CDR3 is CASRAIPGQGSGELFF. In DNA form, the CDR3 reads TGTGCCAGCAGGGCGATTCCGGGACAGGGGTCCGGGGAGCTGTTTTTT.